Each of the 9 T cell receptor beta chains below was sequenced from the same sample in a study of early T cells in non-severe SARS-CoV-2 infection (dated by TCRdb to the early 2020s). The library relied on 5' RACE. The sample was run on a NextSeq 500. In TCRdb, the public reads were trimmed at Q25 with fastp and aligned with MiXCR, with productive beta chains retained. CDR3 protein duplicates are merged, each entry listing the most common genes and DNA. The sample data list approximately 79,000 distinct CDR3 sequences, and around 14% of these were observed just once. The top ten clonotypes cover approximately 6% of the sample. Material for sequencing was whole blood. All receptors come from an adult who was a healthcare worker with PCR-confirmed SARS-CoV-2 infection or an uninfected control (not recorded which).

At least ten counts were recorded for this clonotype. The V gene is TRBV2, the J gene TRBJ1-5; 7 bases match TRBD1. The germline V gene has CDR1 SNHLY and CDR2 FYNNEI. The CDR3 spans 16 residues. The junction had 12 bases not matched to a gene; V was cut back by 7 bases and J by 3 bases. The CDR3 reads CASKKFRDRVNQPQHF. The CDR3 DNA sequence: TGTGCCAGCAAGAAGTTCCGGGACAGAGTCAATCAGCCCCAGCATTTT.

This clonotype was counted ten times or more. This rearrangement joins TRBV24-1 to TRBJ2-1; D is possibly TRBD1 or TRBD2 (6 bases each). The CDR3 extends over 15 amino acids. The germline gives CDR1 KGHDR, CDR2 SFDVKD. V was cut by 4 bases and J by 3 bases, with 12 bases left in between. This chain's CDR3 is CATSDAGQSYNEQFF. The CDR3, as DNA: TGTGCCACCAGTGACGCGGGACAAAGCTACAATGAGCAGTTCTTC.

In its sample, this clonotype was seen a few times. The V call is TRBV7-9, the J call TRBJ2-7; 9 bases match TRBD1. The CDR3 is 15 amino acids. Germline CDR1 reads SEHNR; CDR2 reads FQNEAQ (reference sequence). Germline trimming cut 6 bases from V and 1 base from J; bases unmatched to any gene: 7. As DNA, the CDR3 is TGTGCCAGCAGGGAACCGGGACAGGGATCCTACGAGCAGTACTTC. Translating it yields CASREPGQGSYEQYF. The full variable domain, in which reference TRBV7-9 and TRBJ2-7 provide the parts outside the CDR3, is DTGVSQNPRHKITKRGQNVTFRCDPISEHNRLYWYRQTLGQGPEFLTYFQNEAQLEKSRLLSDRFSAERPKGSFSTLEIQRTEQGDSAMYLCASREPGQGSYEQYFGPGTRLTVT.

J is TRBJ1-2 and V is TRBV11-2; 8 bases align to TRBD1. The CDR3 contains 14 residues. V lost 5 bases, J lost 8 bases, and 10 bases stayed unmatched. CDR1 and CDR2 (germline): SGHAT, FQNNGV. The CDR3 sequence: CASSPDRVPGGYTF. The CDR3 DNA is TGTGCCAGCAGCCCGGACAGGGTACCGGGCGGCTACACCTTC. Combining the CDR3 with reference TRBV11-2 and TRBJ1-2 gives the whole variable domain EAGVAQSPRYKIIEKRQSVAFWCNPISGHATLYWYQQILGQGPKLLIQFQNNGVVDDSQLPKDRFSAERLKGVDSTLKIQPAKLEDSAVYLCASSPDRVPGGYTFGSGTRLTVV.

This chain uses TRBV4-1 with TRBJ2-1, with TRBD1 as a possible D gene (6 bases). The CDR3 is 13 residues long. V was shortened by 6 bases and J by 7 bases, with 13 bases between the two germline ends. Germline lookup yields CDR1 MGHRA and CDR2 YSYEKL. CDR3 protein: CASSRLQGNEQFF. CDR3 in DNA: TGCGCCAGCAGTCGTCTACAGGGAAATGAGCAGTTCTTC.

This clonotype has just a few counts. This chain links TRBV7-8 with TRBJ2-3, with D possibly TRBD2 on 6 matching bases. Germline CDR1 is SGHVS and CDR2 is FQNEAQ. The CDR3 runs 16 residues. Trimming left V 2 bases short and J 5 bases short, with 17 bases between. The CDR3 region is CASSLSVSGVVDTQYF. CDR3 nucleotides: TGTGCCAGCAGCTTATCGGTTTCGGGAGTGGTAGATACGCAGTATTTT.

This clonotype was detected only a few times. The rearrangement links TRBV3-1 to TRBJ2-7; 7 bases line up with TRBD1. The CDR3 is made up of 15 amino acids. V lost 1 base, J lost 2 bases, and 5 bases stayed unmatched. CDR1 LGHDT and CDR2 YNNKEL come from the germline V gene (reference sequence). The CDR3 sequence is CASSQAPGTAYEQYF. CDR3 nucleotides: TGTGCCAGCAGCCAAGCACCCGGGACAGCCTACGAGCAGTACTTC.

There are a few counts of this clonotype. The CDR3 DNA reads as TGCGCCAGCAGCTTGGCCCCTAAAGCAAACTATGGCTACACCTTC. It translates to CASSLAPKANYGYTF. The chain combines TRBV5-1 with TRBJ1-2; no reliable D call. From germline, CDR1 is SGHRS and CDR2 YFSETQ. V was pared by 0 bases and J by 2 bases, with 11 bases between. CDR3 length: 15 amino acids.

The J gene is TRBJ2-7, the V gene TRBV7-9; TRBD1 aligns across 9 bases. The CDR3 length is 16 residues. Per germline, CDR1 SEHNR and CDR2 FQNEAQ (reference sequence). The junction had 9 bases not matched to a gene; V was cut back by 5 bases and J by 1 base. As DNA, the CDR3 is TGTGCCAGCAGCCACAACAGGGGGCTAGGGTCCTACGAGCAGTACTTC. Translating it yields CASSHNRGLGSYEQYF.